This T cell receptor beta chain was obtained from a study of blood T cell repertoires in COVID-19. While infection was still active, Seattle patients were enrolled and then followed longitudinally. From germline, CDR1 is SGDLS and CDR2 YYNGEE. The CDR3 is made up of 15 amino acids. Trimming stripped 1 base from V and 7 bases from J, with 14 bases between. This clone appeared once. Only in-frame clones appear in the TCRdb table, and some are missing; sequencing was by immunoSEQ multiplex PCR. This sample has 150,000 to 200,000 clones; 85% to 90% occur once, and the top ten carry approximately 9.9%. This sequence originates from a woman aged 55-70 years with COVID-19, enrolled during active disease. The sample consisted of peripheral blood. The chain recombines TRBV9 with TRBJ1-4, with no clear D. Here the CDR3 DNA reads TGTGCCAGCAGCGTATACCCCCGTCAGGCTGAAAAACTGTTTTTT. As protein: CASSVYPRQAEKLFF.